This T cell receptor (beta chain) was found in a study of blood T cell repertoires in COVID-19. Across the whole study: Researchers got acute and convalescent COVID-19 samples from the United States, Italy and Spain. PBMCs, B-cell-depleted T cells, or T cells provided the cDNA or gDNA that made up the material.

Those enrolled in Seattle joined during active infection and were followed longitudinally afterward. This CDR3 region has 13 residues. Trimming stripped 2 bases from V and 7 bases from J, with 8 bases between. Original processing notes: Nucleated cell counts were estimated from reference gene primer amplification. Repertoires were generated with immunoSEQ multiplex PCR, while TCRdb's copy carries only in-frame clones and drops some. V, J and clone size reflect that table, while D and trimming were determined from the DNA. The repertoire holds about 100,000 clones, with around nine tenths as singletons.

Material for sequencing was peripheral blood. This clonotype was obtained from a woman in her fifties or sixties with COVID-19, enrolled during active disease. V usage is TRBV12-3 or TRBV12-4 and J usage is TRBJ1-4; weak D call: TRBD1 (6 bases). CDR3 region: CASSLSGAEKLFF. The CDR3 DNA reads as TGTGCCAGCAGTTTATCAGGGGCTGAAAAACTGTTTTTT.